The 30 T cell receptor beta chains listed next were all sequenced from one sample in a study of blood T cell repertoires in COVID-19. Measured with immunoSEQ multiplex PCR; TCRdb has only the in-frame clones, and not every one. The sample has fewer than 300,000 clones; around 89% are singletons. The material sequenced was peripheral blood. The receptors shown here come from a woman aged 45-65 years with COVID-19, enrolled during active disease.

The V gene is TRBV5-1, the J gene TRBJ2-1; 7 nucleotides agree with TRBD2. The CDR3 contains 16 residues. Trimming at V came to 0 bases and at J to 5 bases, leaving 8 bases not matched to a gene. Germline V gene lookup returns CDR1 SGHRS and CDR2 YFSETQ. The DNA for the CDR3 is TGCGCCAGCAGCTTGGGGGGCGGGAGTGGCAACAATGAGCAGTTCTTC. Protein sequence: CASSLGGGSGNNEQFF.

This chain links TRBV24-1 with TRBJ1-4; TRBD1 matches at 10 bases. Germline trimming cut 9 bases from V and 0 bases from J; bases unmatched to any gene: 3. The CDR3 has 15 amino acids. Looked up from germline, CDR1 is KGHDR and CDR2 is SFDVKD. Here the CDR3 reads CATGTGVSTNEKLFF. The CDR3 DNA sequence: TGTGCCACCGGGACAGGGGTTTCAACTAATGAAAAACTGTTTTTT.

The CDR3 DNA sequence: TGTGCCAGCAGTGAACGGCAGGCGGAGCGGGAGATCTCAGATACGCAGTATTTT. Its translation: CASSERQAEREISDTQYF. The J gene is TRBJ2-3, the V gene TRBV2; 8 positions agree with TRBD2. Germline trimming cut 2 bases from V and 4 bases from J; bases unmatched to any gene: 14. CDR3 length: 18 amino acids. Germline CDR1 is SNHLY and CDR2 is FYNNEI.

The chain couples TRBV30 to TRBJ2-7, with 12 bases lining up with TRBD2. The CDR3 is 14 residues long. Germline V CDR1 and CDR2: GTSNPN, SVGIG (reference sequence). V lost 3 bases to trimming and J lost 6 bases; unmatched junction nucleotides: 6. CDR3 coding DNA: TGTGCCTGGAGAAAACTAGCGGGAGGATCCGAGCAGTACTTC. It is translated as CAWRKLAGGSEQYF.

This sequence joins TRBV5-1 and TRBJ2-1; 8 nucleotides match TRBD2. This CDR3 has 21 amino acids. Germline CDR1 is SGHRS and CDR2 is YFSETQ. The trim removed 0 bases at V and 0 bases at J, leaving 17 bases unmatched. CDR3 sequence: CASSLDLPGGGGRSSYNEQFF. The CDR3 DNA follows: TGCGCCAGCAGCTTGGACCTACCGGGGGGTGGCGGGAGGAGCTCCTACAATGAGCAGTTCTTC.

CDR3 sequence (DNA): TGTGCCAGCAGAGGGACTAGCGGAGGATCAGATACGCAGTATTTT. Protein product: CASRGTSGGSDTQYF. The rearrangement joins TRBV2 to TRBJ2-3, with 11 bases that match TRBD2. Germline V gives CDR1 SNHLY, CDR2 FYNNEI. The J segment lost 4 bases and the V segment lost 6 bases, leaving 6 bases of the junction unmatched. This CDR3 has 15 amino acids.

The rearrangement uses TRBV6-5 and TRBJ1-1; 7 bases match TRBD1. J lost 1 base, V lost 5 bases, and 7 bases had no gene match. Germline V gene sequence: CDR1 MNHEY, CDR2 SVGAGI. The CDR3 sequence is 15 residues long. Here the CDR3 reads CASSKRTGPNTEAFF. DNA for the CDR3: TGTGCCAGCAGTAAGAGGACAGGACCGAACACTGAAGCTTTCTTT.

This rearrangement joins TRBV5-5 to TRBJ2-3; maybe TRBD1 (5 bases). Germline CDR1 and CDR2: SGHKS and YYEKEE (reference sequence). The length of the CDR3 is 14 residues. The V end was cut by 3 bases, the J end by 1 base, with 9 bases between. The chain's CDR3 is CASSWGQGTDTQYF. In DNA form, the CDR3 reads TGTGCCAGCAGCTGGGGCCAAGGCACAGATACGCAGTATTTT.

V gene TRBV6-5 combines with J gene TRBJ2-7, with 11 bases lining up with TRBD1. V dropped 5 bases and J dropped 2; count of bases not matched to a gene: 2. CDR1 is MNHEY, CDR2 SVGAGI, per germline. The CDR3 has 14 amino acids. The CDR3 DNA reads as TGTGCCAGCAGTAGGGGACAGGGGGCCTACGAGCAGTACTTC. The encoded protein is CASSRGQGAYEQYF.

The genes are TRBV10-1 and TRBJ2-6, with 9 bases fitting TRBD1. The CDR3 spans 19 residues. The J segment lost 0 bases and the V segment lost 2 bases, leaving 8 bases of the junction unmatched. In germline, CDR1 is WNHNN, CDR2 SYGVQD (reference sequence). The CDR3 sequence is CASSEARQGGGSGANVLTF. In nucleotides, the CDR3 is TGCGCCAGCAGTGAGGCCAGACAGGGGGGAGGCTCTGGGGCCAACGTCCTGACTTTC.

J is TRBJ2-1 and V is TRBV7-9; tentatively, D is TRBD2 (6 bases). Germline CDR1 and CDR2: SEHNR and FQNEAQ (reference sequence). The germline V and J ends were trimmed by 5 bases and 2 bases, with 13 bases remaining between them. The CDR3 totals 15 residues. The CDR3 region is CASSPGTAPYNEQFF. DNA of the CDR3: TGTGCCAGCAGCCCAGGGACTGCTCCCTACAATGAGCAGTTCTTC.

The chain is built from TRBV9 and TRBJ2-3; 7 bases are a match to TRBD2. Trimming cost V 0 bases and J 4 bases; bases outside gene matches: 5. The CDR3 contains 15 residues. Germline loops: CDR1 SGDLS, CDR2 YYNGEE. In DNA, the CDR3 is TGTGCCAGCAGCGTAGACTGGCGGGAGTCAGATACGCAGTATTTT. It encodes CASSVDWRESDTQYF. Combining the CDR3 with reference TRBV9 and TRBJ2-3 gives the whole variable domain DSGVTQTPKHLITATGQRVTLRCSPRSGDLSVYWYQQSLDQGLQFLIQYYNGEERAKGNILERFSAQQFPDLHSELNLSSLELGDSALYFCASSVDWRESDTQYFGPGTRLTVL.

The chain employs TRBV5-4 and TRBJ2-3; 8 nucleotides match TRBD2. Germline V gene sequence: CDR1 SGHNT, CDR2 YYREEE (reference sequence). The CDR3 is 15 amino acids. J lost 4 bases, V lost 4 bases, and 8 bases had no gene match. The CDR3 is CASSRPGGGADTQYF. The CDR3 DNA reads TGTGCCAGCAGCCGCCCCGGGGGGGGCGCAGATACGCAGTATTTT.

The chain is built from TRBV19 and TRBJ1-2; the match to TRBD1 covers 7 bases. The V gene end was trimmed by 3 bases and the J gene end by 4 bases; junction bases not matched to a gene: 14. The CDR3 runs to 17 residues. Per the germline V gene, CDR1 is LNHDA and CDR2 is SQIVND (reference sequence). The DNA for the CDR3 is TGTGCCAGTAGTATCCTAGGACAGGAGGTAGGGGCCTATGGCTACACCTTC. As protein: CASSILGQEVGAYGYTF.

The chain employs TRBV7-9 and TRBJ2-6; D possibly corresponds to TRBD1 (6 bases). The V and J ends lost 4 bases and 3 bases respectively, with 10 bases between them. CDR1 and CDR2 (germline): SEHNR, FQNEAQ (reference sequence). The CDR3 runs to 15 residues. DNA for the CDR3: TGTGCCAGCAGCTCCAGGGGTAATGGGGCCAACGTCCTGACTTTC. Translated, it gives CASSSRGNGANVLTF.

This chain joins TRBV2 and TRBJ1-2, with 7 bases aligning to TRBD1. The ends lost 5 bases at V and 7 bases at J; junction bases unmatched: 4. CDR3 length equals 12 residues. The germline V gene encodes CDR1 SNHLY and CDR2 FYNNEI. The CDR3 nucleotides are TGTGCCAGCAGTATACAGGGGCCTGGCTACACCTTC. Encoded protein: CASSIQGPGYTF.

This chain connects TRBV19 to TRBJ2-5; tentatively, D is TRBD1 (6 bases). The length of the CDR3 is 18 residues. Germline CDR1 LNHDA, CDR2 SQIVND (reference sequence). Trimming removed 1 base at V and 5 bases at J, with 23 bases between. In nucleotides, the CDR3 is TGTGCCAGTAGTATAGCCCCGCCAGGGGCCCCGTCCGGGGAGACCCAGTACTTC. Amino acid sequence: CASSIAPPGAPSGETQYF.

The chain combines TRBV2 with TRBJ1-3; 8 bases map to TRBD1. V lost 2 bases to trimming and J lost 1 base; unmatched junction nucleotides: 10. CDR3 length: 18 residues. Looked up from germline, CDR1 is SNHLY and CDR2 is FYNNEI. This CDR3 reads CASSESADRGPSGNTIYF. The DNA of the CDR3 is TGTGCCAGCAGTGAATCAGCAGACAGGGGACCATCTGGAAACACCATATATTTT.

This clone was detected only once. The V call is TRBV6-2 or TRBV6-3, the J call TRBJ1-2; the D gene is possibly TRBD1 (6 bases). Germline assignment: CDR1 MNHEY and CDR2 SVGEGT. The CDR3 covers 14 residues. Trimming shortened V by 5 bases and J by 4 bases, and 14 bases separated the two germline ends. The CDR3 sequence is CASSASGVGYGYTF. The CDR3 coding sequence is TGTGCCAGCAGTGCGTCAGGGGTTGGCTATGGCTACACCTTC.

The rearrangement links TRBV25-1 to TRBJ2-5, with D possibly being TRBD2 (7 bases). Trimming removed 0 bases from V and 2 bases from J, with 10 bases in between. This CDR3 contains 15 residues. CDR1 and CDR2 from the germline V gene are MGHDK and SYGVNS. CDR3 sequence (DNA): TGTGCCAGCAGTGAATATAGGGGGGGGCAAGAGACCCAGTACTTC. Translated: CASSEYRGGQETQYF.

The rearrangement uses TRBV19 and TRBJ2-4; the match to TRBD2 covers 7 bases. V shed 6 bases, J shed 0 bases, and the junction held 14 bases outside the gene matches. The CDR3 contains 18 residues. Germline-derived CDR1 and CDR2 are LNHDA and SQIVND (reference sequence). For the CDR3, the DNA is TGTGCCAGTAGCACACTGGGGGGGACGTTCCAAGCCAAAAACATTCAGTACTTC. It encodes CASSTLGGTFQAKNIQYF.

The chain is built from TRBV27 and TRBJ2-2; D may be TRBD2 (5 bases). Germline CDR1 reads MNHEY; CDR2 reads SMNVEV (reference sequence). V lost 7 bases to trimming and J lost 2 bases, with 17 bases between them. The CDR3 consists of 16 residues. The CDR3 reads CASKASTTGNTGELFF. Here the CDR3 DNA reads TGTGCCAGCAAGGCCTCCACAACGGGAAACACCGGGGAGCTGTTTTTT.

The rearrangement links TRBV11-2 to TRBJ2-3, with TRBD1 identical over 7 bases. The germline V gene has CDR1 SGHAT and CDR2 FQNNGV. Losses at the gene ends were 1 base for V and 5 bases for J; bases not matched to a gene: 3. This CDR3 has 14 residues. Written as DNA, the CDR3 is TGTGCCAGCAGCTTAGGAGGGGGCGTAGATACGCAGTATTTT. Translating it yields CASSLGGGVDTQYF.

The chain couples TRBV7-9 to TRBJ2-1; weak D call: TRBD2 (6 bases). CDR1 and CDR2 (germline): SEHNR, FQNEAQ (reference sequence). V was trimmed by 5 bases and J by 13 bases, leaving 9 bases between them. The CDR3 totals 10 residues. CDR3 sequence reads: CASSGTGQFF. The DNA of the CDR3 is TGTGCCAGCAGCGGGACTGGTCAGTTCTTC.

The rearrangement links TRBV5-6 to TRBJ1-6, with D perhaps matching TRBD1 (6 bases). The V end was cut by 0 bases, the J end by 1 base, with 11 bases between. Germline values: CDR1 SGHDT, CDR2 YYEEEE. This CDR3 is 17 amino acids long. The CDR3 coding sequence is TGTGCCAGCAGCTTGGCGGGCAGGGGTTCCTATAATTCACCCCTCCACTTT. Translation gives CASSLAGRGSYNSPLHF.

The chain couples TRBV19 to TRBJ2-7, with D uncertain. Trimming cost V 2 bases and J 0 bases, with 5 bases left between them. The length of the CDR3 is 13 residues. Per germline, CDR1 LNHDA and CDR2 SQIVND (reference sequence). As DNA, the CDR3 is TGTGCCAGTAGTATACAGGACTCCTACGAGCAGTACTTC. As protein: CASSIQDSYEQYF.

The chain carries TRBV30 and TRBJ2-7; D not certain. Germline CDR1 GTSNPN, CDR2 SVGIG (reference sequence). The CDR3 covers 11 residues. The V and J ends lost 2 bases and 3 bases respectively, with 5 bases between them. Written as DNA, the CDR3 is TGTGCCTGGAGTTCCATCTACGAGCAGTACTTC. Amino acid sequence: CAWSSIYEQYF.

The chain combines TRBV29-1 with TRBJ2-1; 12 positions match TRBD2. Unmatched junction bases numbered 7, after V lost 4 bases and J lost 9 bases. Per germline, CDR1 SQVTM and CDR2 ANQGSEA. This CDR3 contains 14 residues. CDR3 sequence (DNA): TGCAGCGTTGGGGCTAGCGGGAGGGGGTCTGAGCAGTTCTTC. As protein: CSVGASGRGSEQFF.

The rearrangement joins TRBV24-1 to TRBJ2-4; 9 nucleotides line up with TRBD1. V was clipped by 9 bases and J by 8 bases; unmatched bases: 10. This CDR3 is 14 amino acids long. Germline CDR1 reads KGHDR; CDR2 reads SFDVKD. CDR3 amino acids: CATSSGTGWDIQYF. CDR3 coding DNA: TGTGCCACCTCGTCCGGGACAGGGTGGGACATTCAGTACTTC.

The chain is built from TRBV2 and TRBJ1-3; 9 bases fit TRBD1. Germline CDR1 is SNHLY and CDR2 is FYNNEI. V was clipped by 7 bases and J by 7 bases; unmatched bases: 11. This CDR3 spans 15 amino acids. The CDR3 coding sequence is TGTGCCAGCAAAGGAAGTAAAGGACAGGGGAACACCATATATTTT. Residues: CASKGSKGQGNTIYF.